A selection of T cell receptor beta chains follows, all from one sample in a study of blood T cell repertoires in COVID-19. Libraries were prepared by immunoSEQ multiplex PCR; TCRdb keeps only in-frame clonotypes and omits some of them. The repertoire has about 130,000 clones, approximately 90% of them found once; the top ten carry about 1.9%. What was sequenced was peripheral blood. The origin of the receptors is a man aged 50 to 60 with COVID-19, enrolled during active disease. CDR3s leave out the opening cysteine and the closing phenylalanine or tryptophan. The order of the fields is J gene, clone size, D gene, V gene, CDR3 protein. D genes are given only for firm matches. Expanded clones get a size class; other rows say once, few or many, or leave the size out.

J gene: TRBJ2-5; clone size: .; D gene: TRBD2; V gene: TRBV2; CDR3 protein: ASSEEASGKETQY
J gene: TRBJ2-2; clone size: .; D gene: TRBD1; V gene: TRBV5-6; CDR3 protein: ASSPGTGVAGELF
J gene: TRBJ2-1; clone size: .; D gene: .; V gene: TRBV10-2; CDR3 protein: ASFSEERNEQF
J gene: TRBJ2-1; clone size: .; D gene: .; V gene: TRBV5-6; CDR3 protein: ASSFRSAGYNEQF
J gene: TRBJ2-1; clone size: .; D gene: .; V gene: TRBV11-3; CDR3 protein: ASSRGDSSYNEQF
J gene: TRBJ2-3; clone size: .; D gene: TRBD1; V gene: TRBV28; CDR3 protein: ASRTGWPDTQY
J gene: TRBJ2-7; clone size: .; D gene: TRBD1; V gene: TRBV7-6; CDR3 protein: ASSPSQGAYYEQY
J gene: TRBJ2-7; clone size: .; D gene: TRBD1; V gene: TRBV5-1; CDR3 protein: ASSTGQVYEQY
J gene: TRBJ2-7; clone size: .; D gene: TRBD1; V gene: TRBV30; CDR3 protein: AWRDRFYEQY
J gene: TRBJ2-4; clone size: .; D gene: .; V gene: TRBV5-4; CDR3 protein: ASSLPRGTIQY
J gene: TRBJ1-2; clone size: .; D gene: .; V gene: TRBV4-3; CDR3 protein: ASSAAPGASYGYT
J gene: TRBJ2-1; clone size: .; D gene: .; V gene: TRBV5-1; CDR3 protein: ASSYGSSNEQF
J gene: TRBJ2-1; clone size: .; D gene: TRBD2; V gene: TRBV5-4; CDR3 protein: ASSLGSGRPPHNEQF
J gene: TRBJ2-1; clone size: .; D gene: .; V gene: TRBV7-9; CDR3 protein: ASSGQGSGNEQF
J gene: TRBJ1-4; clone size: .; D gene: TRBD1; V gene: TRBV2; CDR3 protein: ASSTGTGDEKLF
J gene: TRBJ2-2; clone size: .; D gene: TRBD2; V gene: TRBV11-2; CDR3 protein: ASSSFGLALFTGELF
J gene: TRBJ1-2; clone size: .; D gene: TRBD1; V gene: TRBV6-5; CDR3 protein: AIYDRDRVIGGYT
J gene: TRBJ1-4; clone size: .; D gene: TRBD1; V gene: TRBV19; CDR3 protein: ASRDRTTNEKLF
J gene: TRBJ1-1; clone size: .; D gene: TRBD1; V gene: TRBV7-9; CDR3 protein: ASSPGDRANTEAF
J gene: TRBJ2-1; clone size: .; D gene: TRBD2; V gene: TRBV5-8; CDR3 protein: ASRRVTSGPFGEQF
J gene: TRBJ1-4; clone size: .; D gene: .; V gene: TRBV4-1; CDR3 protein: ASSRAGEGEKLF
J gene: TRBJ2-1; clone size: .; D gene: .; V gene: TRBV3-1/TRBV3-2; CDR3 protein: ASSQVSALNEQF
J gene: TRBJ2-1; clone size: .; D gene: TRBD2; V gene: TRBV6-2/TRBV6-3; CDR3 protein: ASSSGGNEQF
J gene: TRBJ2-3; clone size: .; D gene: TRBD2; V gene: TRBV7-8; CDR3 protein: ASRRAPTSGRGDTQY
J gene: TRBJ1-4; clone size: .; D gene: .; V gene: TRBV5-1; CDR3 protein: ASSLGGEEKLF
J gene: TRBJ2-1; clone size: .; D gene: .; V gene: TRBV5-1; CDR3 protein: ASTGDNEQF
J gene: TRBJ1-1; clone size: .; D gene: .; V gene: TRBV18; CDR3 protein: ASSPTDGDTEAF
J gene: TRBJ2-1; clone size: .; D gene: .; V gene: TRBV5-1; CDR3 protein: ASSFPGSSYNEQF
J gene: TRBJ1-2; clone size: once; D gene: TRBD1; V gene: TRBV10-3; CDR3 protein: AISGQGTHYGYT
J gene: TRBJ2-5; clone size: .; D gene: TRBD2; V gene: TRBV24-1; CDR3 protein: ATSDPLAGETQY
J gene: TRBJ1-2; clone size: once; D gene: TRBD1; V gene: TRBV9; CDR3 protein: ASGGQGALGYT
J gene: TRBJ1-5; clone size: .; D gene: .; V gene: TRBV28; CDR3 protein: ASSFFSGIGGQPQH
J gene: TRBJ2-5; clone size: .; D gene: TRBD2; V gene: TRBV7-2; CDR3 protein: ASSSGLAGGPTQY
J gene: TRBJ1-1; clone size: .; D gene: TRBD1; V gene: TRBV28; CDR3 protein: ASSFSRQGGGEAF
J gene: TRBJ2-5; clone size: .; D gene: .; V gene: TRBV29-1; CDR3 protein: SAAQETQY
J gene: TRBJ2-7; clone size: .; D gene: .; V gene: TRBV27; CDR3 protein: ASRTGGSGVYEQY
J gene: TRBJ2-1; clone size: once; D gene: TRBD2; V gene: TRBV30; CDR3 protein: AWSPSTSGRANEQF
J gene: TRBJ2-3; clone size: .; D gene: .; V gene: TRBV18; CDR3 protein: ASSPQAYTDTQY
J gene: TRBJ1-4; clone size: .; D gene: TRBD1; V gene: TRBV28; CDR3 protein: ASRDSTREKLF
J gene: TRBJ1-3; clone size: .; D gene: .; V gene: TRBV9; CDR3 protein: ASSVEGALGNTIY
J gene: TRBJ2-3; clone size: .; D gene: .; V gene: TRBV11-2; CDR3 protein: ASSLGADLGTDTQY
J gene: TRBJ1-6; clone size: .; D gene: .; V gene: TRBV5-1; CDR3 protein: ASSLDGRGDSPLH
J gene: TRBJ1-4; clone size: .; D gene: .; V gene: TRBV30; CDR3 protein: AWSVQTRGEKLF
J gene: TRBJ2-2; clone size: .; D gene: .; V gene: TRBV5-1; CDR3 protein: ASSPSSRVGTGELF
J gene: TRBJ1-4; clone size: once; D gene: .; V gene: TRBV15; CDR3 protein: ATSSVGRGNEKLF
J gene: TRBJ1-1; clone size: .; D gene: .; V gene: TRBV7-2; CDR3 protein: ASSSLTEAF
J gene: TRBJ1-1; clone size: .; D gene: TRBD1; V gene: TRBV30; CDR3 protein: AWNIGGASNTEAF
J gene: TRBJ2-3; clone size: .; D gene: .; V gene: TRBV5-1; CDR3 protein: ASSLGAENTQY
J gene: TRBJ2-5; clone size: .; D gene: TRBD2; V gene: TRBV29-1; CDR3 protein: SVEETGTTAGTQY
J gene: TRBJ2-3; clone size: .; D gene: .; V gene: TRBV7-3; CDR3 protein: ASSDLAHTDTQY
J gene: TRBJ2-3; clone size: once; D gene: TRBD1; V gene: TRBV5-1; CDR3 protein: ASSFGGTGLGNTQY
J gene: TRBJ2-2; clone size: .; D gene: TRBD2; V gene: TRBV15; CDR3 protein: ATSRLFSGSVTGELF